Here is one T cell receptor beta chain with its context. This sample was taken from a study of neoadjuvant nivolumab and ipilimumab in lung cancer. Some clones are missing from TCRdb's copy, which holds only in-frame ones; the method was immunoSEQ multiplex PCR. The sample has 25,000 to 35,000 clones, 92% seen once; the top ten hold approximately 2.1%. CDR1 and CDR2 from the germline V gene are KGHSH and LQKENI. The CDR3 length is 14 residues. V was cut by 3 bases and J by 5 bases, with 11 bases left in between. The genes are TRBV18 and TRBJ2-1; D may correspond to TRBD1 or TRBD2 (5 bases each). The sample in question was peripheral blood, obtained after neoadjuvant nivolumab, alone or with ipilimumab, at or shortly before surgery. The TCR sequence derives from an adult with non-small cell lung cancer. CDR3: CASSPYEGHNEQFF. The CDR3 DNA is TGTGCCAGCTCACCCTATGAGGGGCACAATGAGCAGTTCTTC.